The 24 T cell receptor beta chains in this list originate from one sample, sequenced in a study of T-cell memory formation after mild COVID-19. MiXCR, applied by TCRdb to the 5' RACE reads, yields one record per CDR3 protein. The data contain 250,000 to 300,000 distinct CDR3 sequences, approximately 15% of them seen just once; the ten biggest clones take up more than 20%. The sample was PBMCs or a T cell subset sorted from them (not recorded which). All receptors derive from a man aged 18 to 29 who had mild COVID-19 (a few samples of this study predate the infection). Cell type and time point are not known.

This clonotype has a handful of counts. In DNA form, the CDR3 reads TGTGCCAGCAGCGCCGATCAGGGGACTGCCCCAGATACGCAGTATTTT. Protein: CASSADQGTAPDTQYF. The chain recombines TRBV9 with TRBJ2-3; TRBD1 or TRBD2 may be the D gene (6 bases each). Germline V CDR1 and CDR2: SGDLS, YYNGEE. The CDR3 is 16 residues long. V lost 3 bases, J lost 4 bases, and 18 bases lay in between.

This clonotype was recorded many times. J is TRBJ2-5 and V is TRBV7-2, with a tentative D call TRBD2 (6 bases). Germline V gene sequence: CDR1 SGHTA, CDR2 FQGNSA. The V and J ends lost 5 bases and 5 bases respectively, with 9 bases between them. The CDR3 spans 12 residues. CDR3: CASSSGGETQYF. In nucleotides, the CDR3 is TGTGCCAGCAGCAGTGGGGGGGAGACCCAGTACTTC.

This clonotype was seen a few times. This sequence joins TRBV7-2 and TRBJ1-1; D call uncertain. There are 14 residues in the CDR3. The V gene lost 0 bases and the J gene lost 5 bases, with 10 bases spanning the gap. Germline V gives CDR1 SGHTA, CDR2 FQGNSA. In nucleotides, the CDR3 is TGTGCCAGCAGCTTAGCGCGGGGTGAGACTGAAGCTTTCTTT. This translates into CASSLARGETEAFF.

There are many counts of this clonotype. The chain combines TRBV29-1 with TRBJ2-2; 12 nucleotides match TRBD1. This CDR3 is built from 16 residues. Trimming took 5 bases from V and 6 from J; bases not matched to a gene: 10. Germline V gene lookup returns CDR1 SQVTM and CDR2 ANQGSEA. CDR3 bases: TGCAGCGTTCTACTACCGGGACAGGGGGCAGCCGGGGAGCTGTTTTTT. It yields the protein CSVLLPGQGAAGELFF.

This clonotype was detected ten times or more. V is TRBV12-3 or TRBV12-4 and J is TRBJ1-1; D is perhaps TRBD1 (5 bases). Deletions cut 10 bases from V and 7 bases from J, with 13 bases between. This CDR3 is built from 11 residues. CDR3 region: CATQTGIEAFF. CDR3 sequence (DNA): TGTGCCACCCAAACAGGAATTGAAGCTTTCTTT.

This clonotype was seen a few times. The V call is TRBV12-3 or TRBV12-4, the J call TRBJ1-5; D may be TRBD1 (6 bases). The V end lost 7 bases, the J end lost 7 bases, and 17 bases lay between the germline ends. This CDR3 contains 14 residues. CDR3 loop: CASTRAPGDQPQHF. The DNA of the CDR3 is TGTGCCAGCACCAGGGCCCCAGGGGACCAGCCCCAGCATTTT.

The gene calls are TRBV9 and TRBJ2-1; TRBD2 matches at 8 bases. CDR1 is SGDLS, CDR2 YYNGEE, per germline. V trimming: 4 bases; J trimming: 6 bases; junction bases outside the gene matches: 3. This CDR3 has 13 amino acids. The CDR3 nucleotides read TGTGCCAGCAGCATTAGCGGGGCCAATGAGCAGTTCTTC. Translating gives CASSISGANEQFF.

The chain uses TRBV5-5 and TRBJ2-3; a weak D match, TRBD1 (5 bases). Germline V gene sequence: CDR1 SGHKS, CDR2 YYEKEE (reference sequence). CDR3 length: 13 amino acids. Trimming pared 3 bases from V and 4 bases from J, leaving 9 bases between. The CDR3 DNA reads TGTGCCAGCAGCTGGTGGGGCCCAGATACGCAGTATTTT. It translates to CASSWWGPDTQYF.

The CDR3 DNA follows: TGCAGCGCCGCATGGTGGGGGGGCGCGGGCACTGAAGCTTTCTTT. Translating gives CSAAWWGGAGTEAFF. The V and J genes are TRBV29-1 and TRBJ1-1; D is perhaps TRBD1 (6 bases). Germline loops: CDR1 SQVTM, CDR2 ANQGSEA. The CDR3 consists of 15 residues. V shed 7 bases and J shed 4 bases, with 22 bases lying between them. Filled out from reference TRBV29-1 and TRBJ1-1, the complete variable domain reads SAVISQKPSRDICQRGTSLTIQCQVDSQVTMMFWYRQQPGQSLTLIATANQGSEATYESGFVIDKFPISRPNLTFSTLTVSNMSPEDSSIYLCSAAWWGGAGTEAFFGQGTRLTVV.

This clonotype was seen ten or more times. The rearrangement uses TRBV4-3 and TRBJ1-6, with D possibly matching TRBD1 (5 bases). The germline CDR1 and CDR2 sequences are LGHNA and YSLEER. The CDR3 sequence is 15 residues long. The V gene lost 4 bases and the J gene lost 10 bases, with 17 bases spanning the gap. The chain's CDR3 is CASSLKGTGGSPLHF. The CDR3 nucleotides are TGCGCCAGCAGCCTCAAGGGAACAGGCGGATCACCCCTCCACTTT.

The chain carries TRBV6-1 and TRBJ2-5; 7 bases are a match to TRBD1. Germline CDR1 reads MNHNS; CDR2 reads SASEGT. Trimming at V came to 1 base and at J to 10 bases, leaving 15 bases not matched to a gene. This CDR3 is built from 16 residues. CDR3 amino acids: CASSEGDRPSLRGQYF. The CDR3 coding sequence is TGTGCCAGCAGTGAAGGGGACAGACCGTCTCTGCGTGGCCAGTACTTC.

This clonotype has more than one count but fewer than ten. The V and J genes are TRBV25-1 and TRBJ1-2; maybe TRBD1 (5 bases). CDR3 size: 13 residues. The V end lost 4 bases, the J end lost 7 bases, and 13 bases lay between the germline ends. Germline CDR1 reads MGHDK; CDR2 reads SYGVNS. The CDR3 loop is CASSVRGTGGYTF. Here the CDR3 DNA reads TGTGCCAGCAGTGTACGGGGGACCGGTGGCTACACCTTC.

The CDR3 spells CASSILRGETNEQFF. For the CDR3, the DNA is TGTGCCAGTAGTATCCTGCGGGGAGAGACCAATGAGCAGTTCTTC. V gene TRBV19 combines with J gene TRBJ2-1; perhaps TRBD2 as D (6 bases). This CDR3 spans 15 amino acids. Trimming left V 3 bases short and J 6 bases short, with 15 bases between. Germline V CDR1 and CDR2: LNHDA, SQIVND (reference sequence).

This clonotype was recorded many times. V gene TRBV12-3 or TRBV12-4 combines with J gene TRBJ2-1; D ambiguous. The CDR3 loop spans 11 amino acids. V was shortened by 5 bases and J by 8 bases, with 7 bases between the two germline ends. The CDR3 coding sequence is TGTGCCAGCAGTGCCGAGTATGAGCAGTTCTTC. Encoded protein: CASSAEYEQFF.

This clonotype has more than one count but fewer than ten. This chain uses TRBV18 with TRBJ1-2; 7 nucleotides line up with TRBD1. The germline gives CDR1 KGHSH, CDR2 LQKENI. V gave up 3 bases and J gave up 8 bases; unmatched junction bases: 6. The CDR3 is 13 residues long. CDR3 nucleotide sequence: TGTGCCAGCTCACCGACAGGGTATGAAGGCTACACCTTC. Its protein is CASSPTGYEGYTF.

The gene calls are TRBV6-2 or TRBV6-3 and TRBJ1-1, with D unclear. From germline, CDR1 is MNHEY and CDR2 SVGEGT. This CDR3 is 12 amino acids long. V was clipped by 9 bases and J by 1 base, with 9 bases between them. CDR3 bases: TGTGCCAGTCAGTGGGGGAACACTGAAGCTTTCTTT. Translating gives CASQWGNTEAFF.

This sequence joins TRBV2 and TRBJ2-7; 9 nucleotides align to TRBD1. Germline CDR1 SNHLY, CDR2 FYNNEI. After removal of 0 bases from V and 2 bases from J, the junction contained 2 bases not matched to a gene. This CDR3 comprises 15 residues. This CDR3 reads CASSEAWTGAYEQYF. The CDR3 DNA is TGTGCCAGCAGTGAAGCGTGGACAGGGGCCTACGAGCAGTACTTC.

The chain links TRBV5-1 to TRBJ1-3; D might be TRBD1 (6 bases). V gave up 4 bases and J gave up 0 bases, with 11 bases separating them. CDR1 is SGHRS, CDR2 YFSETQ, per germline. There are 15 residues in the CDR3. The CDR3: CASSGGASSGNTIYF. The DNA for the CDR3 is TGCGCCAGCAGCGGGGGGGCAAGCTCTGGAAACACCATATATTTT.

V usage is TRBV7-9 and J usage is TRBJ1-5; no firm D call. Germline CDR1 reads SEHNR; CDR2 reads FQNEAQ (reference sequence). The V gene lost 1 base and the J gene lost 8 bases, with 6 bases spanning the gap. The CDR3 extends over 12 amino acids. DNA for the CDR3: TGTGCCAGCAGCTTAGGTATAGAGCCCCAGCATTTT. Translation: CASSLGIEPQHF.

This sequence joins TRBV6-5 and TRBJ1-6; D is uncertain. CDR3 length: 16 residues. V shed 6 bases and J shed 7 bases, with 19 bases lying between them. Germline V lookup: CDR1 MNHEY, CDR2 SVGAGI. CDR3 region: CASRPTSGSGNSPLHF. CDR3 coding DNA: TGTGCCAGCAGACCTACGTCGGGTTCGGGGAATTCACCCCTCCACTTT.

The J gene is TRBJ1-3, the V gene TRBV12-3 or TRBV12-4; D is perhaps TRBD1 (5 bases). V was trimmed by 6 bases and J by 4 bases, leaving 10 bases between them. The CDR3 extends over 13 amino acids. The CDR3: CASREGRGNTIYF. The CDR3 DNA follows: TGTGCCAGCAGAGAGGGGAGGGGAAACACCATATATTTT.

This chain links TRBV23-1 with TRBJ2-7, with D perhaps matching TRBD1 (6 bases). TRBV23-1 is an ORF, with its function uncertain. V was shortened by 2 bases and J by 6 bases, with 23 bases between the two germline ends. The CDR3 is 17 residues long. The CDR3 DNA sequence: TGCGCCAGCAGTCAACGTAGGGGGACGGACAAGCCAGCCGAGCAGTACGTC. Residues: CASSQRRGTDKPAEQYV.

The table lists this clonotype with many counts. The gene calls are TRBV7-9 and TRBJ2-5, with D unclear. CDR1 SEHNR and CDR2 FQNEAQ come from the germline V gene (reference sequence). The V gene lost 2 bases and the J gene lost 1 base, with 5 bases spanning the gap. This CDR3 spans 13 amino acids. The CDR3 loop reads CASSLRPQETQYF. In DNA, the CDR3 is TGTGCCAGCAGCTTAAGGCCCCAAGAGACCCAGTACTTC.

The gene calls are TRBV18 and TRBJ1-6, with D unclear. Germline CDR1 is KGHSH and CDR2 is LQKENI. With 6 bases removed from V and 9 bases from J, the gap between germline ends came to 15 bases. The CDR3 has 14 residues. In nucleotides, the CDR3 is TGTGCCAGCTCGACCCCACAAACGGGTTCACCCCTCCACTTT. This codes for CASSTPQTGSPLHF.